These T cell receptor beta chains were read from a single sample in a study of blood T cell repertoires in COVID-19. Repertoires were generated with immunoSEQ multiplex PCR, while TCRdb's copy carries only in-frame clones and drops some. The data hold tens of thousands of clones, with roughly 78% observed a single time. The sample consisted of peripheral blood. Receptors originate from a man aged 65-85 years with acute or convalescent COVID-19. The CDR3 runs from the conserved cysteine through the conserved F or W. Each record gives: J gene, V gene, clone size, D gene, CDR3 protein, CDR3 DNA. D genes are given only for firm matches. Rows give clone size only sometimes, using once, few, many, or a class for an expanded clone.

TRBJ1-3,TRBV6-5,-,-,CASSYGTIYSGNTIYF,TGTGCCAGCAGTTACGGGACAATTTACTCTGGAAACACCATATATTTT
TRBJ1-2,TRBV6-1,-,-,CASSEGLLGAYGYTF,TGTGCCAGCAGTGAAGGCCTATTGGGGGCGTATGGCTACACCTTC
TRBJ1-5,TRBV6-2/TRBV6-3,-,-,CASSTGKYQPQHF,TGTGCCAGCAGTACAGGGAAATATCAGCCCCAGCATTTT
TRBJ2-1,TRBV28,-,TRBD2,CASSLEGGNEQFF,TGTGCCAGCAGTTTAGAGGGAGGGAATGAGCAGTTCTTC
TRBJ2-1,TRBV3-1/TRBV3-2,few,-,CASSQLLFEEQFF,TGTGCCAGCAGCCAACTACTGTTCGAAGAGCAGTTCTTC
TRBJ2-7,TRBV10-2,-,TRBD1,CASSKTGSGYEQYF,TGCGCCAGCAGTAAGACAGGGAGTGGCTACGAGCAGTACTTC
TRBJ2-6,TRBV28,once,-,CASASPAEAGANVLTF,TGTGCCAGCGCCTCCCCAGCGGAGGCAGGGGCCAACGTCCTGACTTTC
TRBJ1-4,TRBV15,-,-,CATSRDQGWNEKLFF,TGTGCCACCAGCAGAGATCAGGGCTGGAATGAAAAACTGTTTTTT
TRBJ2-7,TRBV29-1,few,-,CSVLGQGSYEQYF,TGCAGCGTTCTTGGGCAGGGATCCTACGAGCAGTACTTC
TRBJ1-5,TRBV27,-,TRBD1,CASRRTTGGNQPQHF,TGTGCCAGCAGACGCACGACAGGGGGAAATCAGCCCCAGCATTTT
TRBJ1-2,TRBV6-5,-,-,CASSYSSQGRGYTF,TGTGCCAGCAGTTACTCGAGCCAGGGTCGCGGCTACACCTTC
TRBJ1-3,TRBV9,-,-,CASSVALRSSSGNTIYF,TGTGCCAGCAGCGTAGCCCTAAGATCAAGCTCTGGAAACACCATATATTTT
TRBJ2-4,TRBV6-5,-,-,CASSYSEHKNIQYF,TGTGCCAGCAGTTACTCAGAACACAAAAACATTCAGTACTTC
TRBJ1-5,TRBV6-5,-,TRBD1,CASSLRQGTNQPQHF,TGTGCCAGCAGCCTACGACAGGGGACCAATCAGCCCCAGCATTTT
TRBJ2-3,TRBV19,-,TRBD1,CASSPGQGTQYF,TGTGCCAGTAGTCCTGGACAGGGGACGCAGTATTTT
TRBJ1-1,TRBV7-9,-,-,CASSLNKNTEAFF,TGTGCCAGCAGCTTAAACAAGAACACTGAAGCTTTCTTT
TRBJ1-4,TRBV25-1,-,-,CASSEILAYNQRSEKLFF,TGTGCCAGCAGTGAAATTCTGGCCTACAACCAGCGGAGTGAAAAACTGTTTTTT
TRBJ1-1,TRBV5-5,-,TRBD1,CASSFTGTANTEAFF,TGTGCCAGCAGCTTCACCGGGACAGCCAACACTGAAGCTTTCTTT
TRBJ1-6,TRBV27,-,TRBD1,CASTHPDRENSPLHF,TGTGCCAGCACCCACCCGGACAGGGAAAATTCACCCCTCCACTTT
TRBJ1-1,TRBV5-1,few,-,CASSFGANTEAFF,TGCGCCAGCAGCTTTGGGGCGAACACTGAAGCTTTCTTT
TRBJ1-1,TRBV29-1,-,TRBD1,CSVVWTGLNTEAFF,TGCAGCGTGGTTTGGACAGGGCTAAACACTGAAGCTTTCTTT
TRBJ1-1,TRBV7-2,-,TRBD1,CASSLGDRNTEAFF,TGTGCCAGCAGCTTAGGGGACAGAAACACTGAAGCTTTCTTT
TRBJ2-7,TRBV6-5,-,TRBD2,CASRERGPYEQYF,TGTGCCAGCAGGGAGCGGGGGCCCTACGAGCAGTACTTC
TRBJ2-1,TRBV5-1,few,TRBD2,CASSYNTGAGGNNEQFF,TGCGCCAGCAGCTACAATACCGGGGCGGGAGGGAACAATGAGCAGTTCTTC
TRBJ2-6,TRBV5-6,-,-,CASRQVSKAGANVLTF,TGTGCCAGCCGACAGGTTAGTAAGGCTGGGGCCAACGTCCTGACTTTC
TRBJ2-3,TRBV28,-,TRBD2,CASSRVGAGGYTDTQYF,TGTGCCAGCAGCCGCGTGGGGGCGGGAGGTTACACAGATACGCAGTATTTT
TRBJ2-2,TRBV2,-,TRBD1,CASKAQGAVTGELFF,TGTGCCAGCAAGGCACAGGGGGCGGTCACCGGGGAGCTGTTTTTT
TRBJ1-4,TRBV5-1,-,-,CASSLAPGDYEKLFF,TGCGCCAGCAGCTTGGCCCCCGGGGACTATGAAAAACTGTTTTTT
TRBJ2-7,TRBV5-6,-,-,CASSWGRTYEQYF,TGTGCCAGCAGCTGGGGCAGGACCTACGAGCAGTACTTC
TRBJ1-1,TRBV5-6,-,-,CASSFLVIGGTEAFF,TGTGCCAGCAGCTTCCTCGTGATAGGGGGAACTGAAGCTTTCTTT
TRBJ2-3,TRBV7-9,once,TRBD2,CASSLNGLAGGTDTQYF,TGTGCCAGCAGCCTCAATGGCCTAGCGGGAGGCACAGATACGCAGTATTTT
TRBJ2-7,TRBV28,-,-,CASSLMGLSYEQYF,TGTGCCAGCAGTTTAATGGGGCTCTCCTACGAGCAGTACTTC
TRBJ1-1,TRBV19,few,-,CASSIEANANVLNTEAFF,TGTGCCAGTAGTATAGAAGCGAATGCAAATGTGCTGAACACTGAAGCTTTCTTT
TRBJ2-3,TRBV7-2,-,-,CASSLGVHTDTQYF,TGTGCCAGCAGCCTAGGTGTTCACACAGATACGCAGTATTTT
TRBJ2-1,TRBV24-1,few,TRBD2,CATSDSSSGSSYNEQFF,TGTGCCACCAGTGATTCTTCTAGCGGGAGCTCCTACAATGAGCAGTTCTTC
TRBJ2-7,TRBV10-3,-,TRBD2,CAIQGLASYEQYF,TGTGCCATACAGGGACTAGCTTCCTACGAGCAGTACTTC
TRBJ2-1,TRBV5-1,-,TRBD2,CASSFGTSGSSEQFF,TGCGCCAGCAGCTTCGGGACTAGCGGATCAAGTGAGCAGTTCTTC
TRBJ1-5,TRBV4-3,once,-,CASSQDSRGSNQPQHF,TGCGCCAGCAGCCAAGATAGTCGGGGGAGCAATCAGCCCCAGCATTTT
TRBJ1-1,TRBV7-9,-,-,CASSPDGGGRNTEAFF,TGTGCCAGCAGTCCCGATGGCGGGGGAAGGAACACTGAAGCTTTCTTT
TRBJ2-2,TRBV7-2,-,TRBD1,CASSLVIGTGPGELFF,TGTGCCAGCAGCTTAGTTATCGGGACAGGGCCCGGGGAGCTGTTTTTT
TRBJ2-2,TRBV7-2,-,TRBD1,CASSLLSGQGGAGELFF,TGTGCCAGCAGCTTATTGTCCGGACAGGGCGGCGCCGGGGAGCTGTTTTTT
TRBJ2-1,TRBV24-1,-,TRBD2,CATSDPLAGRDNEQFF,TGTGCCACCAGTGATCCGCTAGCGGGCCGCGACAATGAGCAGTTCTTC